These 29 T cell receptor beta chains came from one sample sequenced in a study of T cell changes during pregnancy in multiple sclerosis. Assay used: immunoSEQ multiplex PCR; TCRdb lists only in-frame clones, some missing. This repertoire shows around 40,000 clones, 89% found once; its top ten account for about 1.2%. Specimen: CD4+ T cells from peripheral blood mononuclear cells, collected in the first trimester of pregnancy. The origin of the receptors is a female donor with multiple sclerosis, enrolled in a pregnancy study.

The V and J genes are TRBV30 and TRBJ2-7, with TRBD1 identical over 9 bases. CDR1 is GTSNPN and CDR2 is SVGIG in the germline V gene (reference sequence). The CDR3 is 14 amino acids. V shed 4 bases and J 2 bases; nucleotides not matched to a gene: 6. CDR3 nucleotide sequence: TGTGCCTGGAACCCCGGGACAGGGCCCTACGAGCAGTACTTC. This encodes CAWNPGTGPYEQYF.

The chain combines TRBV19 with TRBJ2-6; possibly TRBD1 for D (6 bases). The CDR3 sequence is 18 residues long. Germline-derived CDR1 and CDR2 are LNHDA and SQIVND (reference sequence). The V end was cut by 4 bases, the J end by 0 bases, with 16 bases between. CDR3 in amino acids: CASSNVGGSLSGANVLTF. For the CDR3, the DNA is TGTGCCAGTAGTAATGTTGGGGGCAGCCTCTCTGGGGCCAACGTCCTGACTTTC.

Points on this clone: Other DNA sequences in this sample translate to the same CDR3. CDR3 nucleotide sequence: TGTGCCAGCAGCTCGACAGGGGTGGGCACAGATACGCAGTATTTT. This translates into CASSSTGVGTDTQYF. This chain connects TRBV7-2 to TRBJ2-3; 8 bases match TRBD1. The germline CDR1 and CDR2 sequences are SGHTA and FQGNSA. V shed 4 bases, J shed 1 base, and the junction held 4 bases outside the gene matches. The CDR3 is 15 residues long.

The rearrangement links TRBV5-6 to TRBJ2-1; no reliable D call. The CDR3 loop spans 15 amino acids. In germline, CDR1 is SGHDT, CDR2 YYEEEE. Trimming cost V 0 bases and J 0 bases, with 7 bases left between them. The CDR3 bases are TGTGCCAGCAGCTTGGGGGCTCGCTCCTACAATGAGCAGTTCTTC. It translates to CASSLGARSYNEQFF.

The V and J genes are TRBV9 and TRBJ2-2; D is undetermined. The V and J ends lost 1 base and 4 bases respectively, with 5 bases between them. The germline V gene has CDR1 SGDLS and CDR2 YYNGEE. The CDR3 spans 13 residues. The CDR3 nucleotides read TGTGCCAGCAGCGTATCCGTCACCGGGGAGCTGTTTTTT. This encodes CASSVSVTGELFF.

The chain has TRBV7-6 and TRBJ2-2; 8 bases align to TRBD2. V was pared by 6 bases and J by 6 bases, with 9 bases of the junction left unmatched. Looked up from germline, CDR1 is SGHVS and CDR2 is FNYEAQ. This CDR3 is built from 15 residues. The CDR3 DNA is TGTGCCAGCAGGCGTACTAGCGGAGGAGCCGGGGAGCTGTTTTTT. Encoded protein: CASRRTSGGAGELFF.

The chain is built from TRBV4-2 and TRBJ2-6; D gene unclear. The CDR3 consists of 16 residues. Trimming cost V 4 bases and J 0 bases, with 10 bases left between them. Per the germline V gene, CDR1 is LGHNA and CDR2 is YNFKEQ. The CDR3 spells CASSPQSSSGANVLTF. The CDR3 nucleotides read TGTGCCAGCAGCCCGCAGTCCTCCTCTGGGGCCAACGTCCTGACTTTC.

The chain carries TRBV6-6 and TRBJ1-2; TRBD1 aligns across 7 bases. V lost 7 bases to trimming and J lost 7 bases; unmatched junction nucleotides: 9. CDR1 is MNHNY and CDR2 is SVGAGI in the germline V gene (reference sequence). The CDR3 is 13 residues long. The CDR3 bases are TGTGCCAGCACCGGGGGGGCAGGGGGTGGCTACACCTTC. Its protein product is CASTGGAGGGYTF.

This chain connects TRBV12-5 to TRBJ2-3; D remains unclear. V was clipped by 4 bases and J by 5 bases, with 4 bases between them. The germline V gene encodes CDR1 LGHNT and CDR2 FRNRAP. The CDR3 consists of 11 residues. The CDR3 here is CASGSRDTQYF. As DNA, the CDR3 is TGTGCTAGTGGTTCTCGAGATACGCAGTATTTT.

V usage is TRBV7-3 and J usage is TRBJ2-7, with TRBD1 matching over 9 bases. V shed 2 bases and J 6 bases; nucleotides not matched to a gene: 5. From germline, CDR1 is SGHTA and CDR2 FQGTGA. The CDR3 is 14 amino acids. This chain's CDR3 is CASSLWDRASEQYF. For the CDR3, the DNA is TGTGCCAGCAGCTTATGGGACAGGGCTTCCGAGCAGTACTTC.

This clone was detected once. The chain couples TRBV5-1 to TRBJ1-1, with a weak D call TRBD1 (5 bases). This CDR3 has 15 amino acids. Looked up from germline, CDR1 is SGHRS and CDR2 is YFSETQ. V was cut by 2 bases and J by 4 bases, with 15 bases left in between. The CDR3 nucleotides are TGCGCCAGCAGCTTTGGTGCAGGGTTATCCACTGAAGCTTTCTTT. Translation: CASSFGAGLSTEAFF.

The chain couples TRBV4-1 to TRBJ2-1; 10 bases agree with TRBD2. The germline CDR1 and CDR2 sequences are MGHRA and YSYEKL. J gave up 10 bases and V 2 bases, and 11 bases lay outside the gene matches. The CDR3 contains 16 residues. For the CDR3, the DNA is TGCGCCAGCAGCCAACCCGGGACTAGCGTGTTTGGAGAGCAGTTCTTC. It encodes CASSQPGTSVFGEQFF.

The CDR3 loop reads CASSLQERGYTF. In DNA, the CDR3 is TGTGCCAGCAGCTTACAGGAGAGGGGCTACACCTTC. The rearrangement joins TRBV5-6 to TRBJ1-2; D might be TRBD1 (5 bases). The CDR3 runs 12 residues. Germline V gene data show CDR1 as SGHDT and CDR2 as YYEEEE. The ends were cut back, 2 bases at V and 8 bases at J, with 10 bases in the middle.

This clone occurred a few times. The chain combines TRBV6-6 with TRBJ2-2; 7 bases are a match to TRBD1. CDR3 length: 15 residues. Germline CDR1 reads MNHNY; CDR2 reads SVGAGI (reference sequence). V gave up 4 bases and J gave up 5 bases; unmatched junction bases: 7. In DNA, the CDR3 is TGTGCCAGCAGTTCCCGGACAGGTCAAACCGGGGAGCTGTTTTTT. This encodes CASSSRTGQTGELFF.

The gene calls are TRBV27 and TRBJ2-2, with 10 bases lining up with TRBD2. The CDR3 is made up of 16 amino acids. V dropped 4 bases and J dropped 3; count of bases not matched to a gene: 5. Germline-derived CDR1 and CDR2 are MNHEY and SMNVEV (reference sequence). CDR3 amino acids: CASSSLAGVYTGELFF. The DNA of the CDR3 is TGTGCCAGCAGTTCGCTAGCGGGAGTTTACACCGGGGAGCTGTTTTTT.

This clone is a singleton in its sample. The gene calls are TRBV30 and TRBJ1-3, with 7 nucleotides matching TRBD1. CDR1 is GTSNPN, CDR2 SVGIG, per germline (reference sequence). The CDR3 runs 15 residues. V dropped 2 bases and J dropped 3; count of bases not matched to a gene: 7. The CDR3 sequence is CAWSLAWDSGNTIYF. DNA for the CDR3: TGTGCCTGGAGTTTAGCGTGGGACAGTGGAAACACCATATATTTT.

CDR3 region: CASSLSAGGLTYEQYF. DNA of the CDR3: TGTGCCAGCAGCTTATCAGCGGGAGGGTTAACCTACGAGCAGTACTTC. This sequence joins TRBV7-3 and TRBJ2-7; 10 positions agree with TRBD2. V lost 2 bases and J lost 2; bases outside the gene matches: 6. In germline, CDR1 is SGHTA, CDR2 FQGTGA. The CDR3 is 16 residues long.

This clone appeared a single time. The gene calls are TRBV6-1 and TRBJ2-3; a possible D gene is TRBD2 (5 bases). Trimming took off 2 bases at V and 5 bases at J, with 8 bases between the two ends. Germline CDR1 and CDR2: MNHNS and SASEGT. The CDR3 covers 13 residues. CDR3 region: CASSELAGDTQYF. CDR3 DNA sequence: TGTGCCAGCAGTGAACTAGCAGGAGATACGCAGTATTTT.

This chain links TRBV4-1 with TRBJ2-1; TRBD2 is a possible D gene (6 bases). V was cut by 1 base and J by 2 bases, with 9 bases left in between. Germline-derived CDR1 and CDR2 are MGHRA and YSYEKL. This CDR3 has 15 amino acids. CDR3 coding DNA: TGCGCCAGCAGCCAAGGACGGGGGACCTACAATGAGCAGTTCTTC. Protein sequence: CASSQGRGTYNEQFF.

The genes are TRBV9 and TRBJ2-5; TRBD2 aligns across 10 bases. This CDR3 has 14 amino acids. Looked up from germline, CDR1 is SGDLS and CDR2 is YYNGEE. Trimming at V came to 3 bases and at J to 5 bases, leaving 4 bases not matched to a gene. DNA of the CDR3: TGTGCCAGCAGCGACGGGACTAGCGTTGAGACCCAGTACTTC. This sequence encodes CASSDGTSVETQYF.

The chain recombines TRBV7-9 with TRBJ2-2, with a tentative D call TRBD1 (5 bases). CDR3 size: 16 residues. The ends were cut back, 5 bases at V and 9 bases at J, with 22 bases in the middle. Per germline, CDR1 SEHNR and CDR2 FQNEAQ (reference sequence). CDR3 nucleotide sequence: TGTGCCAGCAGCCCAACCCACTCAGGGATTTCGAGGGAGCTGTTTTTT. It specifies CASSPTHSGISRELFF.

The chain joins TRBV11-2 to TRBJ2-1, with TRBD2 matching 9 bases. The CDR3 extends over 14 amino acids. The V gene end was trimmed by 8 bases and the J gene end by 0 bases; junction bases not matched to a gene: 2. Germline V gene sequence: CDR1 SGHAT, CDR2 FQNNGV. The CDR3 coding sequence is TGTGCCAGCGCGGGGGGGAGCTCCTACAATGAGCAGTTCTTC. Translation gives CASAGGSSYNEQFF.

The chain joins TRBV4-1 to TRBJ1-5; D remains ambiguous. This CDR3 is built from 14 residues. Germline V gives CDR1 MGHRA, CDR2 YSYEKL. The V end lost 1 base, the J end lost 3 bases, and 7 bases lay between the germline ends. This CDR3 is CASSQAGVNQPQHF. The CDR3 DNA reads TGCGCCAGCAGCCAAGCGGGTGTCAATCAGCCCCAGCATTTT.

A word on this clone: This CDR3 is also generated by other DNA sequences in the sample. V is TRBV28 and J is TRBJ2-5; 9 bases are a match to TRBD2. The V gene's germline CDR1 is MDHEN and CDR2 SYDVKM. The CDR3 has 13 residues. V was pared by 8 bases and J by 3 bases, with 4 bases of the junction left unmatched. The chain's CDR3 is CASRGGGEETQYF. The CDR3 coding sequence is TGTGCCAGCCGAGGCGGGGGGGAAGAGACCCAGTACTTC.

In DNA form, the CDR3 reads TGCGCCAGCAGCTTGGAGGGGGGCAATCAGCCCCAGCATTTT. It is translated as CASSLEGGNQPQHF. This sequence joins TRBV5-1 and TRBJ1-5, with D possibly TRBD1 on 6 matching bases. The V gene's germline CDR1 is SGHRS and CDR2 YFSETQ. The CDR3 has 14 amino acids. Trimming took 0 bases from V and 2 from J, leaving 6 bases between them.

Worth noting for this clone: The identical CDR3 is also encoded by other nucleotide sequences in the sample. The chain joins TRBV10-3 to TRBJ2-7, with D perhaps matching TRBD1 (5 bases). Germline-derived CDR1 and CDR2 are ENHRY and SYGVKD. V was pared by 3 bases and J by 10 bases, with 10 bases between. The CDR3 sequence is 11 residues long. CDR3 protein: CAISESRAQYF. In DNA form, the CDR3 reads TGTGCCATCAGTGAATCCAGGGCCCAGTACTTC.

This clone has only a few counts. This chain joins TRBV18 and TRBJ2-2; D call uncertain. The germline V gene encodes CDR1 KGHSH and CDR2 LQKENI. Trimming shortened V by 5 bases and J by 3 bases, and 7 bases separated the two germline ends. This CDR3 comprises 13 residues. The CDR3 loop is CASSDTYTGELFF. Written as DNA, the CDR3 is TGTGCCAGCTCAGACACCTACACCGGGGAGCTGTTTTTT.

The chain combines TRBV23-1 with TRBJ1-2, with D perhaps TRBD1 (5 bases). TRBV23-1 is flagged as an ORF with uncertain function. This CDR3 comprises 16 residues. Trimming took off 4 bases at V and 4 bases at J, with 19 bases between the two ends. The CDR3 here is CASSLGSWGLFYGYTF. Written as DNA, the CDR3 is TGCGCCAGCAGTCTTGGGTCTTGGGGACTGTTCTATGGCTACACCTTC.

The gene calls are TRBV19 and TRBJ2-7; D is unclear. The CDR3 spans 15 residues. Germline V gene data show CDR1 as LNHDA and CDR2 as SQIVND (reference sequence). Trimming left V 0 bases short and J 1 base short, with 10 bases between. CDR3 nucleotides: TGTGCCAGTAGTATAGATTCCCAGGCTTCCTACGAGCAGTACTTC. Translated, it gives CASSIDSQASYEQYF. Combining the CDR3 with reference TRBV19 and TRBJ2-7 gives the whole variable domain DGGITQSPKYLFRKEGQNVTLSCEQNLNHDAMYWYRQDPGQGLRLIYYSQIVNDFQKGDIAEGYSVSREKKESFPLTVTSAQKNPTAFYLCASSIDSQASYEQYFGPGTRLTVT.